This record looks at one T cell receptor (beta chain) sequence and its context. Its antigen remains unknown. The data belong to a study of cytomegalovirus exposure and HLA in healthy donors. Study-level findings and limits: In vitro checks showed that a few CMV-associated chains really do target CMV antigens. Cytomegalovirus status was reportedly diagnosed by the classifier with high specificity and sensitivity. Subsequent analysis found a tendency for first-cohort TCR clusters to co-occur within the 95 to 150 validation repertoires.

Method: immunoSEQ multiplex PCR; TCRdb's copy keeps in-frame clones and lacks some. This sample has approximately 82,000 clones, with around 92% found just once. The ends were cut back, 6 bases at V and 4 bases at J, with 10 bases in the middle. This CDR3 spans 13 amino acids. Germline-derived CDR1 and CDR2 are LNHDA and SQIVND (reference sequence). Sequencing was performed on PBMCs. The receptor was derived from a man aged 18-30 years in good health and CMV-seronegative. This chain uses TRBV19 with TRBJ1-5; D gene unclear. The DNA for the CDR3 is TGTGCCAGTAGGTCGACTGAGAATCAGCCCCAGCATTTT. Amino acid sequence: CASRSTENQPQHF.